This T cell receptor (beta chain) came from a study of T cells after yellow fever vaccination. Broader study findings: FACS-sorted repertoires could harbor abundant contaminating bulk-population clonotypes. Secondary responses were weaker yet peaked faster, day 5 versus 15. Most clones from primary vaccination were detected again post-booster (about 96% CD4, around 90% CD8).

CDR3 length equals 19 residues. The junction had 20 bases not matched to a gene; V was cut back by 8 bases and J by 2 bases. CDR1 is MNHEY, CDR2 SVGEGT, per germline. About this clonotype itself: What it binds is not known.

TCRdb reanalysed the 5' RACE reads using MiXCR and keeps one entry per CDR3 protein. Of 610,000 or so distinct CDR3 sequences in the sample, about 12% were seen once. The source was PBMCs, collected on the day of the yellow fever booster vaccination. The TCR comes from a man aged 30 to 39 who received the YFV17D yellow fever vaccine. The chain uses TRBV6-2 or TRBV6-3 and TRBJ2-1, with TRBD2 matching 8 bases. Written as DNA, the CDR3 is TGTGCCAGCTCATCCGGGGACACCGGACTAGCTCGGGCCTACAATGAGCAGTTCTTC. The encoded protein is CASSSGDTGLARAYNEQFF.